The entry below gives a single TCR beta chain sequence along with its context. Its antigen is unidentified. Extraction of total RNA produced a minimum of 5 micrograms from each sample. Alongside a J-beta primer mix, a sample-barcoded 5' primer served in a second PCR lasting roughly 7 to 12 cycles. Samples each returned at least 2.5 million CDR3-containing paired-end reads. TCRdb reprocessed the 5' RACE reads via MiXCR and lists one record per CDR3 protein. Of 890,000 or so distinct CDR3 sequences listed, less than 80% are singletons. These data belong to a study of blood T cells in healthy people across ages. Whole-study findings and limits: The unsorted PBMCs prevented any conclusive comparison of naive versus antigen-experienced cells.

There are 16 residues in the CDR3. Germline trimming cut 3 bases from V and 1 base from J; bases unmatched to any gene: 5. The germline CDR1 and CDR2 sequences are SGHVT and SQSDAQ. The chain combines TRBV7-4 with TRBJ2-4; TRBD1 matches 8 bases. The sequence derives from a man under 40 in good health. The sample consisted of blood. CDR3 nucleotide sequence: TGTGCCAGCAGCTTGACAGGGGATTGGGCCAAAAACATTCAGTACTTC. Protein product: CASSLTGDWAKNIQYF.